These T cell receptor beta chains were read from a single sample in a study of blood T cells in healthy people across ages. Via MiXCR, TCRdb re-called the 5' RACE reads, giving one row per CDR3 protein. The sample records about 2 million distinct CDR3 sequences, 49% being singletons. The specimen sequenced was blood. The receptors derive from a woman in her 40s in good health. Both conserved end residues are part of each CDR3. D genes are given only for firm matches. Some rows mark clone size as missing; the rest say once, few, many or name a class of expanded clone.

TRBJ2-3,TRBV4-2,-,-,CVSSTPLTDTQYF,TGTGTCAGCAGCACTCCACTCACGGATACGCAGTATTTT
TRBJ2-6,TRBV4-3,-,TRBD1,CASSQRGRSTGANVLTF,TGCGCCAGCAGCCAAAGGGGGCGGAGTACTGGGGCCAACGTCCTGACTTTC
TRBJ2-5,TRBV6-4,-,-,CASSDSPTTGYQETQYF,TGTGCCAGCAGTGACTCACCCACGACAGGCTACCAAGAGACCCAGTACTTC
TRBJ1-4,TRBV6-5,-,-,CASSGTENEKLFF,TGCGCCAGCAGCGGGACTGAGAATGAAAAACTGTTTTTT
TRBJ1-2,TRBV4-3,-,-,CASSQVVRDGYTF,TGCGCCAGCAGCCAAGTCGTCAGAGATGGCTACACCTTC
TRBJ2-7,TRBV6-2/TRBV6-3,-,-,CASKGFYEQYF,TGTGCCAGCAAAGGATTCTACGAGCAGTACTTC
TRBJ2-3,TRBV7-6,-,TRBD2,CASSVGGLAGGPTQYF,TGTGCCAGCAGCGTAGGGGGTCTAGCGGGGGGGCCTACGCAGTATTTT
TRBJ2-1,TRBV28,once,-,CASIVGPSCNEQFF,TGTGCCAGCATTGTGGGGCCTTCCTGCAATGAGCAGTTCTTC
TRBJ2-5,TRBV20-1,-,TRBD1,CSYPQGRQETQYF,TGCAGTTATCCACAGGGGCGCCAAGAGACCCAGTACTTC
TRBJ2-7,TRBV6-5,-,-,CASSYGSSPREQYF,TGTGCCAGCAGTTACGGGTCCTCCCCTCGTGAGCAGTACTTC
TRBJ1-2,TRBV4-3,-,TRBD1,CASSQVTGAEGGYTF,TGCGCCAGCAGCCAAGTTACAGGGGCCGAGGGTGGCTACACCTTC
TRBJ2-1,TRBV6-5,few,-,CASSYSAGAEQFF,TGTGCCAGCAGTTACTCCGCCGGTGCTGAGCAGTTCTTC
TRBJ2-5,TRBV9,few,-,CASSVTLAAAGETQYF,TGTGCCAGCAGCGTAACCCTGGCTGCCGCCGGGGAGACCCAGTACTTC
TRBJ2-3,TRBV27,-,-,CASNSRGVSTDTQYF,TGTGCCAGCAATTCACGAGGCGTTAGCACAGATACGCAGTATTTT
TRBJ2-7,TRBV13,-,-,CASGGGETSYEQYF,TGTGCCAGCGGGGGTGGAGAGACTTCCTACGAGCAGTACTTC
TRBJ2-5,TRBV4-3,-,-,CASSQEVQGGTIGETQYF,TGCGCCAGCAGCCAAGAGGTTCAGGGCGGGACCATTGGAGAGACCCAGTACTTC
TRBJ2-4,TRBV28,-,-,CASSFNTDSGRNIQYF,TGTGCCAGCAGTTTTAACACGGACAGCGGAAGAAACATTCAGTACTTC
TRBJ2-1,TRBV7-2,-,-,CASSVGGPHNEQFF,TGTGCCAGCAGTGTCGGGGGGCCACACAATGAGCAGTTCTTC
TRBJ2-7,TRBV28,-,TRBD1,CASSPEKLRQGVRFEQYF,TGTGCCAGCAGTCCGGAAAAGCTCAGACAGGGGGTGAGGTTTGAGCAGTACTTC
TRBJ2-5,TRBV2,few,TRBD2,CASSETQTPAGGTQETQYF,TGTGCCAGCAGTGAAACCCAGACCCCGGCGGGGGGTACACAAGAGACCCAGTACTTC
TRBJ1-2,TRBV9,-,-,CASSMGVDYGYTF,TGTGCCAGCAGCATGGGCGTGGACTATGGCTACACCTTC
TRBJ2-7,TRBV3-1,-,TRBD1,CASRGNRGEQYF,TGTGCCAGCAGGGGGAACAGGGGCGAGCAGTACTTC
TRBJ1-1,TRBV12-3/TRBV12-4,-,-,CASSLREAAFF,TGTGCCAGCAGTCTTCGGGAAGCAGCTTTCTTT
TRBJ1-2,TRBV7-2,few,-,CASRFGQQNYGYTF,TGTGCCAGCAGATTCGGACAGCAAAACTATGGCTACACCTTC
TRBJ2-1,TRBV7-7,-,-,CASSPDSAAYNEQFF,TGTGCTAGCAGCCCGGACAGTGCAGCCTACAATGAGCAGTTCTTC
TRBJ1-2,TRBV5-5,-,-,CASSLFTQEGHGYTF,TGTGCCAGCAGCTTGTTTACCCAGGAGGGTCATGGCTACACCTTC
TRBJ2-1,TRBV24-1,-,TRBD2,CATSLTSGIYNEQFF,TGTGCCACCAGCCTCACTAGCGGGATATACAATGAGCAGTTCTTC
TRBJ2-5,TRBV3-1,few,TRBD2,CASSQEGSMGLAGGEETQYF,TGTGCCAGCAGCCAAGAGGGTTCGATGGGACTAGCGGGGGGGGAAGAGACCCAGTACTTC
TRBJ1-2,TRBV7-3,-,-,CASSLRAGANGYTF,TGTGCCAGCAGCTTAAGAGCGGGGGCGAATGGCTACACCTTC
TRBJ2-3,TRBV7-6,-,-,CASSLDGYSTDTQYF,TGTGCCAGCAGCTTAGATGGCTATAGCACAGATACGCAGTATTTT
TRBJ2-7,TRBV5-1,few,TRBD1,CASSSRGWTEQYF,TGCGCCAGCAGTTCCAGGGGGTGGACCGAGCAGTACTTC
TRBJ2-3,TRBV4-3,few,-,CASSQDSGDTQYF,TGCGCCAGCAGCCAAGATTCGGGAGATACGCAGTATTTT
TRBJ2-1,TRBV6-6,-,-,CTSTLGGTGGHEQFF,TGTACCAGCACCCTCGGCGGGACTGGTGGCCATGAGCAGTTCTTC
TRBJ2-1,TRBV2,few,TRBD2,CASSELADEQFF,TGTGCCAGCAGTGAACTAGCGGACGAGCAGTTCTTC
TRBJ1-6,TRBV20-1,-,-,CSATPQGANSPLHF,TGCAGTGCCACCCCACAGGGAGCTAATTCACCCCTCCACTTT
TRBJ1-3,TRBV24-1,-,-,CATSDGKNSGNTIYF,TGTGCCACCAGTGATGGGAAAAACTCTGGAAACACCATATATTTT
TRBJ2-1,TRBV7-2,-,-,CASSTDSLRQFF,TGTGCCAGCAGCACGGACAGTTTAAGGCAGTTCTTC